This T cell receptor beta chain was retrieved from a study of control samples from healthy donors and cancer patients. Libraries were prepared by immunoSEQ multiplex PCR; TCRdb keeps only in-frame clonotypes and omits some of them. The table includes approximately 150,000 clones, 85% to 95% detected once. With 8 bases removed from V and 7 bases from J, the gap between germline ends came to 15 bases. CDR1 and CDR2 from the germline V gene are SNHLY and FYNNEI. The CDR3 has 13 residues. The rearrangement uses TRBV2 and TRBJ1-5; D call uncertain. The sequence was collected from a woman younger than 35 in good health. Sample: blood. In DNA form, the CDR3 reads TGTGCCAGCCTGAGGTTTCCCGGGCAGCCCCAGCATTTT. Protein sequence: CASLRFPGQPQHF.